This passage covers 29 T cell receptor beta chains from one sample sequenced in a study of radiotherapy plus CTLA-4 blockade in lung cancer. TCRdb keeps only in-frame clones here, not all; method: immunoSEQ multiplex PCR. The sample contains tens of thousands of clones, 80% to 90% of which appear only once. Source: peripheral blood, taken from a patient treated with radiotherapy plus ipilimumab. Every receptor here comes from a human donor with non-small cell lung cancer whose response to radiotherapy plus ipilimumab could not be evaluated.

In its sample, this clone was seen a few times. The gene calls are TRBV2 and TRBJ2-3; the D is unclear. Germline V gives CDR1 SNHLY, CDR2 FYNNEI. Trimming pared 8 bases from V and 2 bases from J, leaving 11 bases between. This CDR3 contains 13 residues. The CDR3 here is CASAPPFTDTQYF. DNA of the CDR3: TGTGCCAGCGCGCCGCCATTCACAGATACGCAGTATTTT.

As concerns this clone: This specimen includes other DNA sequences encoding the same CDR3. This sequence joins TRBV29-1 and TRBJ1-1, with 9 bases fitting TRBD1. J lost 11 bases, V lost 6 bases, and 10 bases had no gene match. Germline V CDR1 and CDR2: SQVTM, ANQGSEA. The CDR3 spans 12 residues. In DNA, the CDR3 is TGCAGCGTGGGGGACAGGGTATCGCGGGCTTTCTTT. This codes for CSVGDRVSRAFF. Based on the CDR3 plus reference TRBV29-1 and TRBJ1-1, the full variable domain is SAVISQKPSRDICQRGTSLTIQCQVDSQVTMMFWYRQQPGQSLTLIATANQGSEATYESGFVIDKFPISRPNLTFSTLTVSNMSPEDSSIYLCSVGDRVSRAFFGQGTRLTVV.

This clone was observed a few times. V usage is TRBV7-2 and J usage is TRBJ1-6, with unresolved D. Germline V CDR1 and CDR2: SGHTA, FQGNSA. V lost 5 bases and J 9 bases, leaving 14 bases between the germline ends. The CDR3 is 14 residues long. The CDR3, as DNA: TGTGCCAGCAGCCCAACAAACCCACGTTCACCCCTCCACTTT. Protein: CASSPTNPRSPLHF.

The J gene is TRBJ2-1, the V gene TRBV19; D possibly corresponds to TRBD1 (6 bases). The CDR3 is 18 amino acids. Trimming left V 5 bases short and J 0 bases short, with 20 bases between. CDR1 and CDR2 from the germline V gene are LNHDA and SQIVND (reference sequence). The CDR3 loop is CASSSQIYDRSSYNEQFF. CDR3 sequence (DNA): TGTGCCAGTAGTTCACAAATCTACGACAGGAGCTCCTACAATGAGCAGTTCTTC.

This clone was found once. The chain joins TRBV11-2 to TRBJ2-1; D is perhaps TRBD2 (5 bases). Germline values: CDR1 SGHAT, CDR2 FQNNGV. The CDR3 has 16 residues. Trimming shortened V by 5 bases and J by 0 bases, and 14 bases separated the two germline ends. CDR3: CASSLVRESSYNEQFF. CDR3 in DNA: TGTGCCAGCAGCCTAGTTAGGGAGAGCTCCTACAATGAGCAGTTCTTC.

The chain uses TRBV10-3 and TRBJ1-5, with TRBD1 matching over 11 bases. Germline V lookup: CDR1 ENHRY, CDR2 SYGVKD. The length of the CDR3 is 18 residues. V trimming: 6 bases; J trimming: 2 bases; junction bases outside the gene matches: 12. The DNA of the CDR3 is TGTGCCATCAGCGGACAGGGGGCGGGTACTGGTGGCAATCAGCCCCAGCATTTT. Encoded protein: CAISGQGAGTGGNQPQHF.

This chain joins TRBV5-4 and TRBJ2-1, with 12 bases aligning to TRBD2. The V gene end was trimmed by 4 bases and the J gene end by 6 bases; junction bases not matched to a gene: 14. The CDR3 loop spans 18 amino acids. CDR1 is SGHNT, CDR2 YYREEE, per germline (reference sequence). The CDR3 reads CASSHIRTSGTTGNEQFF. Written as DNA, the CDR3 is TGTGCCAGCAGCCACATTCGGACTAGCGGGACTACAGGCAATGAGCAGTTCTTC.

The chain uses TRBV18 and TRBJ1-5, with D perhaps matching TRBD1 (6 bases). Germline CDR1 is KGHSH and CDR2 is LQKENI. CDR3 size: 16 residues. Trimming shortened V by 0 bases and J by 5 bases, and 14 bases separated the two germline ends. The CDR3 DNA reads as TGTGCCAGCTCACCACCTGGGTCGAACAGGGATCAGCCCCAGCATTTT. It codes for CASSPPGSNRDQPQHF.

The V call is TRBV9, the J call TRBJ2-1; D might be TRBD1 (6 bases). CDR1 and CDR2 (germline): SGDLS, YYNGEE. V was shortened by 1 base and J by 7 bases, with 21 bases between the two germline ends. The CDR3 runs 17 residues. CDR3 amino acids: CASSVRGTGTLGNEQFF. In DNA form, the CDR3 reads TGTGCCAGCAGCGTAAGGGGGACCGGGACATTAGGAAATGAGCAGTTCTTC.

The rearrangement joins TRBV19 to TRBJ2-5; the D gene is possibly TRBD2 (5 bases). Germline V gene sequence: CDR1 LNHDA, CDR2 SQIVND (reference sequence). This CDR3 spans 14 amino acids. V lost 1 base and J 7 bases, leaving 13 bases between the germline ends. The CDR3: CASSIATDGGTQYF. The CDR3, as DNA: TGTGCCAGTAGTATAGCAACGGACGGAGGGACCCAGTACTTC.

The J gene is TRBJ2-5, the V gene TRBV28, with D hard to call. The length of the CDR3 is 12 residues. Germline V gene sequence: CDR1 MDHEN, CDR2 SYDVKM. Trimming took off 5 bases at V and 5 bases at J, with 9 bases between the two ends. The DNA of the CDR3 is TGTGCCAGCAGTAATTTCATGGAGACCCAGTACTTC. Its translation: CASSNFMETQYF.

The V and J genes are TRBV27 and TRBJ2-7; D might be TRBD1 (6 bases). There are 14 residues in the CDR3. Trimming left V 6 bases short and J 2 bases short, with 14 bases between. Germline V gene data show CDR1 as MNHEY and CDR2 as SMNVEV (reference sequence). For the CDR3, the DNA is TGTGCCAGCAGACCGGATACAGGGACCTACGAGCAGTACTTC. Encoded protein: CASRPDTGTYEQYF.

The chain employs TRBV7-9 and TRBJ2-1; TRBD2 might be the D (6 bases). V lost 1 base and J lost 8, with 18 bases in between. The CDR3 contains 16 residues. Germline lookup yields CDR1 SEHNR and CDR2 FQNEAQ (reference sequence). DNA for the CDR3: TGTGCCAGCAGCTTAGGGGGCGGGAATAGTCCCCATGAGCAGTTCTTC. It is translated as CASSLGGGNSPHEQFF.

The chain employs TRBV9 and TRBJ2-3; 8 bases map to TRBD1. Per germline, CDR1 SGDLS and CDR2 YYNGEE. The CDR3 is 13 amino acids. Germline trimming cut 1 base from V and 6 bases from J; bases unmatched to any gene: 1. In nucleotides, the CDR3 is TGTGCCAGCAGCGTACAGGGGGCTGATACGCAGTATTTT. Amino acids: CASSVQGADTQYF.

This chain joins TRBV7-9 and TRBJ2-1, with 7 bases fitting TRBD2. J lost 1 base, V lost 7 bases, and 10 bases had no gene match. The CDR3 has 16 amino acids. The germline V gene has CDR1 SEHNR and CDR2 FQNEAQ (reference sequence). CDR3 DNA: TGTGCCAGCATTCACACTAGCGCCTATTCCTACAATGAGCAGTTCTTC. Protein: CASIHTSAYSYNEQFF.

The rearrangement uses TRBV7-2 and TRBJ1-6; TRBD1 might be the D (6 bases). The length of the CDR3 is 16 residues. Between the trimmed V and J ends, which lost 0 bases and 4 bases, there was a span of 10 bases. Germline-derived CDR1 and CDR2 are SGHTA and FQGNSA. CDR3 in amino acids: CASSLAGTYYNSPLHF. The CDR3 DNA follows: TGTGCCAGCAGCTTAGCCGGGACATATTATAATTCACCCCTCCACTTT.

This chain links TRBV11-3 with TRBJ2-3, with 9 bases matching TRBD2. The CDR3 totals 16 residues. V lost 5 bases and J lost 0; bases outside the gene matches: 6. Germline-derived CDR1 and CDR2 are SGHNT and YENEEA. In DNA form, the CDR3 reads TGTGCCAGCAGCCCCGGACTAGCGCCTAGCACAGATACGCAGTATTTT. Its protein is CASSPGLAPSTDTQYF.

Only a few counts were recorded for this clone. This sequence joins TRBV27 and TRBJ2-7; tentative D call: TRBD1 (5 bases). Germline V gene lookup returns CDR1 MNHEY and CDR2 SMNVEV (reference sequence). V was shortened by 8 bases and J by 3 bases, with 14 bases between the two germline ends. The CDR3 has 13 amino acids. The CDR3 nucleotides read TGTGCCAGCTGGTCCAGGGATAGCTACGAGCAGTACTTC. Its translation: CASWSRDSYEQYF.

This sequence joins TRBV7-2 and TRBJ2-1, with 9 bases fitting TRBD2. The CDR3 is 16 residues long. In germline, CDR1 is SGHTA, CDR2 FQGNSA. Losses at the gene ends were 5 bases for V and 4 bases for J; bases not matched to a gene: 9. The CDR3 loop reads CASSPPGLAGYNEQFF. CDR3 nucleotide sequence: TGTGCCAGCAGCCCTCCGGGACTAGCAGGGTACAATGAGCAGTTCTTC.

The chain uses TRBV5-1 and TRBJ1-6, with 10 positions matching TRBD1. CDR3 length: 14 residues. The germline CDR1 and CDR2 sequences are SGHRS and YFSETQ. V lost 0 bases and J lost 9; bases outside the gene matches: 0. The CDR3 is CASSLGQGASPLHF. The CDR3 coding sequence is TGCGCCAGCAGCTTGGGACAGGGGGCTTCACCCCTCCACTTT.

The CDR3 DNA sequence: TGTGCCAGCAGTGAGACAGGGAGGTTGCCCCAGCATTTT. Translating gives CASSETGRLPQHF. V usage is TRBV6-1 and J usage is TRBJ1-5, with 7 bases aligning to TRBD1. Germline trimming cut 3 bases from V and 9 bases from J; bases unmatched to any gene: 5. The CDR3 is 13 amino acids. Germline assignment: CDR1 MNHNS and CDR2 SASEGT.

This chain connects TRBV7-9 to TRBJ2-7, with a possible D match to TRBD1 (6 bases). Between the trimmed V and J ends, which lost 4 bases and 5 bases, there was a span of 15 bases. Germline CDR1 is SEHNR and CDR2 is FQNEAQ (reference sequence). The CDR3 sequence is 14 residues long. The CDR3 spells CASSSSTGSDEQYF. CDR3 nucleotides: TGTGCCAGCAGCTCTAGTACAGGGAGCGACGAGCAGTACTTC.

J is TRBJ1-1 and V is TRBV19, with D unresolved. The CDR3 length is 14 residues. V was trimmed by 1 base and J by 2 bases, leaving 8 bases between them. The germline gives CDR1 LNHDA, CDR2 SQIVND (reference sequence). This CDR3 reads CASSIAGFNTEAFF. CDR3 nucleotide sequence: TGTGCCAGTAGTATAGCCGGGTTTAACACTGAAGCTTTCTTT.

This chain links TRBV30 with TRBJ2-1, with 10 positions matching TRBD2. The CDR3 covers 14 residues. Germline V gene sequence: CDR1 GTSNPN, CDR2 SVGIG (reference sequence). V trimming: 5 bases; J trimming: 4 bases; junction bases outside the gene matches: 5. The CDR3 DNA is TGTGCCTGGTGTGGACTAGCGGAATACAATGAGCAGTTCTTC. Its translation: CAWCGLAEYNEQFF.

This sequence joins TRBV19 and TRBJ2-5; a possible D gene is TRBD2 (7 bases). This CDR3 spans 15 amino acids. Germline V gene data show CDR1 as LNHDA and CDR2 as SQIVND (reference sequence). V lost 1 base to trimming and J lost 3 bases, with 12 bases between them. CDR3 protein: CASSIGGAGEETQYF. The CDR3, as DNA: TGTGCCAGTAGTATAGGGGGGGCGGGAGAAGAGACCCAGTACTTC. The full variable domain, rest sourced from reference TRBV19 and TRBJ2-5, is DGGITQSPKYLFRKEGQNVTLSCEQNLNHDAMYWYRQDPGQGLRLIYYSQIVNDFQKGDIAEGYSVSREKKESFPLTVTSAQKNPTAFYLCASSIGGAGEETQYFGPGTRLLVL.

The chain combines TRBV7-2 with TRBJ1-4; 10 nucleotides line up with TRBD1. With V trimmed by 1 base and J by 7 bases, 3 bases remained unmatched. The CDR3 has 15 amino acids. CDR1 and CDR2 (germline): SGHTA, FQGNSA. The CDR3 nucleotides read TGTGCCAGCAGCTTAGGACAGGGGGCGTTTGAAAAACTGTTTTTT. Translation gives CASSLGQGAFEKLFF. The full variable domain, completed using reference TRBV7-2 and TRBJ1-4, is GAGVSQSPSNKVTEKGKDVELRCDPISGHTALYWYRQSLGQGLEFLIYFQGNSAPDKSGLPSDRFSAERTGGSVSTLTIQRTQQEDSAVYLCASSLGQGAFEKLFFGSGTQLSVL.

The genes are TRBV28 and TRBJ1-3; D uncertain. V was clipped by 5 bases and J by 4 bases, with 9 bases between them. Germline assignment: CDR1 MDHEN and CDR2 SYDVKM. The CDR3 is made up of 13 amino acids. CDR3: CASSPGGGNTIYF. CDR3 nucleotide sequence: TGTGCCAGCAGTCCAGGAGGGGGAAACACCATATATTTT. The whole variable domain, remainder taken from reference TRBV28 and TRBJ1-3, is DVKVTQSSRYLVKRTGEKVFLECVQDMDHENMFWYRQDPGLGLRLIYFSYDVKMKEKGDIPEGYSVSREKKERFSLILESASTNQTSMYLCASSPGGGNTIYFGEGSWLTVV.

This clone was seen a handful of times. V gene TRBV6-1 combines with J gene TRBJ1-1; 10 bases line up with TRBD1. The germline gives CDR1 MNHNS, CDR2 SASEGT. The V gene end was trimmed by 0 bases and the J gene end by 4 bases; junction bases not matched to a gene: 2. The CDR3 covers 15 residues. The CDR3 DNA sequence: TGTGCCAGCAGTGAAGCGACAGGGGGCGGCACTGAAGCTTTCTTT. This sequence encodes CASSEATGGGTEAFF.

The chain combines TRBV6-5 with TRBJ2-1; 10 bases align to TRBD2. Germline V gene sequence: CDR1 MNHEY, CDR2 SVGAGI. This CDR3 has 15 residues. Trimming removed 5 bases from V and 3 bases from J; junction bases left unmatched: 4. This chain's CDR3 is CASSSWTSGYNEQFF. In nucleotides, the CDR3 is TGTGCCAGCAGTAGCTGGACTAGCGGCTACAATGAGCAGTTCTTC.